This T cell receptor beta chain originates from a study of metastatic and nonmetastatic thyroid tumors. Nobody among the patients had been given any treatment before thyroid surgery. In germline, CDR1 is SQVTM, CDR2 ANQGSEA. The CDR3 totals 12 residues. Deletions cut 3 bases from V and 2 bases from J, with 7 bases between. General study points: In blood and tumor, TCR beta diversity was reportedly significantly higher in malignant thyroid tumors than in benign nodules.

From the PCR reads, TCRdb re-called clones with MiXCR. This table has about 15,000 clones, 29% appearing once. Remarks on this clone: The target antigen is unknown.

Sequencing was carried out using tumor tissue. The source of this sequence is a male donor with papillary thyroid cancer or a benign thyroid nodule (not recorded which). Some clones in this sample may be carry-over from other donors' samples. The chain combines TRBV29-1 with TRBJ1-1; D gene uncertain. CDR3 protein: CSVESGNTEAFF. Written as DNA, the CDR3 is TGCAGCGTTGAGTCCGGCAACACTGAAGCTTTCTTT.